This T cell receptor beta chain was observed in a study of blood T cell repertoires in COVID-19 (dated by TCRdb to the early 2020s). Broadly, across the study: Samples covering the acute and convalescent phases of COVID-19 were provided by collaborators in the United States, Italy and Spain. Subjects who had been exposed to COVID-19, were actively infected with it, or had recovered from it provided the deeply sampled blood TCRbeta repertoires that made up the dataset. Samples were obtained from the ongoing ImmuneRACE study (first 160 participants) and from over 1,000 subjects provided by 6 global collaborators. The prospective study material was composed of cDNA or gDNA derived from T cells, B-cell-depleted T cells, or PBMCs. The sample metadata nearly always contained a de-identified subject ID, COVID-19 status, age in years and sex. Where available, HLA class I and class II types were taken from metadata supplied by the sample provider and were not determined by assay-based typing. The repertoires were released in a freely available public database meant as a resource for research on the immune response to SARS-CoV-2.

TCRbeta CDR3 regions were amplified from genomic DNA by means of the immunoSEQ Assay, a bias-controlled multiplex PCR. In the original analysis: The number of nucleated cells in each sample was estimated by amplification of reference gene primers within the assay. To quantify the absolute abundance of each unique TCRbeta CDR3 rearrangement, sequence reads were collapsed and filtered. For each sample, productive Simpson clonality was calculated as the square root of Simpson's diversity index across productive rearrangements. TCRdb took this table from immuneACCESS and kept in-frame rearrangements with V and J called. Such tables lack part of the clones; where checked against another copy, unresolved V genes explain under half of the gap, and the rest is unexplained. V and J calls and clone size come straight from that table; D and trimming were deduced from the DNA. Recorded for this sample are fewer than 35,000 clones; roughly 88% of them occurred a single time. Roughly 6.2% of the sample goes to the ten largest clones.

What the work shows at the level of the full study, not this receptor alone: Clinical and demographic metadata were provided uncurated, with the amount varying by source and participant.

This clone came up a few times. No antigen is known for it. One base away there is no much larger clone; base qualities are not given. Collaborating institutions collected whole blood in K2EDTA tubes following their own protocols. For TCRbeta analysis, collaborators shipped samples in one of three forms: frozen whole blood, isolated PBMCs, or DNA extracted from either of those sample types. After removal of 7 bases from V and 6 bases from J, the junction retains 9 bases not matched to a gene. CDR1 LNHDA and CDR2 SQIVND are derived from the germline V gene (reference sequence). Counted from cysteine to phenylalanine, this CDR3 has 15 amino acids. CDR3 DNA is the only sequence kept; it has 45 bases, read in frame from the first base.

The sample was peripheral blood. The chain is encoded by TRBV19 joined to TRBJ1-6; 7 central bases correspond to TRBD1. The TCR originated in a human donor in a cohort sampled during active COVID-19. The CDR3 in this case is CASTSAGGSNSPLHF. The DNA is TGTGCCAGTACGTCGGCAGGGGGTAGTAATTCACCCCTCCACTTT.